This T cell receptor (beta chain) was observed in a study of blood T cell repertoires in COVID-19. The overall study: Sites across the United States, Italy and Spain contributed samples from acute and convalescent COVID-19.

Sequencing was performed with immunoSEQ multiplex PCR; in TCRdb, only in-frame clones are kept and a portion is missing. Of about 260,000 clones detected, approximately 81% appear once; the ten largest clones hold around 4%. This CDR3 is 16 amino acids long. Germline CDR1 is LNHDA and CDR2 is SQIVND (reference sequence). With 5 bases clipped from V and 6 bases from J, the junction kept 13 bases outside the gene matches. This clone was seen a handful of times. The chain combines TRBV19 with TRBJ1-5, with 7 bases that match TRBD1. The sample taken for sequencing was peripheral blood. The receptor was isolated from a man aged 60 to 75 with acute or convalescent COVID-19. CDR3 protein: CASSLRRDRWTQPQHF. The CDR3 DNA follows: TGTGCCAGTAGTCTACGCCGGGACAGATGGACTCAGCCCCAGCATTTT. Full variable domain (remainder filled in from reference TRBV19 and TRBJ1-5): DGGITQSPKYLFRKEGQNVTLSCEQNLNHDAMYWYRQDPGQGLRLIYYSQIVNDFQKGDIAEGYSVSREKKESFPLTVTSAQKNPTAFYLCASSLRRDRWTQPQHFGDGTRLSIL.